The TCR beta chain described here comes from a study of a mutant IDH1 vaccine in newly diagnosed glioma. Study details: Of the patients given treatment, roughly 60% were male and 37.5% were female, and a mean age of around 38 years was recorded.

Time point in this sample: week 35, safety follow-up. Doses consisted of 300 ug of mutant IDH1 20-mer peptide each, paired with topical imiquimod. All eight of the vaccinations patients received fell in weeks 1, 3, 5, 7, 11, 15, 19 and 23. New WHO grade 3 or 4 astrocytomas that were IDH1-mutant and ATRX-lost occurred in the donors. The CDR3 consists of 12 residues. Between the trimmed V and J ends, which lost 8 bases and 7 bases, there was a span of 16 bases. Germline V lookup: CDR1 SGHRS, CDR2 YFSETQ. With regard to this clone: Antigen unknown.

Repertoires were generated with immunoSEQ multiplex PCR, while TCRdb's copy carries only in-frame clones and drops some. This sample carries tens of thousands of clones, around 84% of them seen once, and the ten largest clones take 2%. The chain uses TRBV5-1 and TRBJ2-7; perhaps D is TRBD1 or TRBD2 (6 bases each). The TCR sequence derives from a man aged 25-45 years with glioma. This material consisted of PBMCs, taken from a glioma patient whose treatment included an IDH1 peptide vaccine. The CDR3 region is CAREGRGKEQYF. The DNA of the CDR3 is TGCGCCAGGGAGGGCAGGGGTAAAGAGCAGTACTTC.